Here is one T cell receptor beta chain with its context. Its antigen remains unidentified. CD45RO negativity and positive selection for CCR7 defined naive CD8 cells, a population that excluded terminally differentiated effector memory CD45RA+ cells. The source of the sample is a study of shared clonotypes between healthy human individuals. Germline CDR1 SGHTA, CDR2 FQGNSA. This CDR3 has 16 residues. The trim removed 3 bases at V and 3 bases at J, leaving 7 bases unmatched. Study results and limitations: Rarefaction exposed incomplete sorted-subset sequencing despite large depth. Naive subsets generally exceeded memory subsets in estimated richness.

Some clones are missing from TCRdb's copy, which holds only in-frame ones; the method was immunoSEQ multiplex PCR. This table holds hundreds of thousands of clones, around 92% found once. The source is a young man in good health. The specimen was naive CD8+ T cells sorted from blood. The genes are TRBV7-2 and TRBJ2-7; 11 nucleotides agree with TRBD1. The CDR3 DNA reads TGTGCCAGCAGCTTGGGGACAGGGGGTCCTTTCTACGAGCAGTACTTC. Translation gives CASSLGTGGPFYEQYF.